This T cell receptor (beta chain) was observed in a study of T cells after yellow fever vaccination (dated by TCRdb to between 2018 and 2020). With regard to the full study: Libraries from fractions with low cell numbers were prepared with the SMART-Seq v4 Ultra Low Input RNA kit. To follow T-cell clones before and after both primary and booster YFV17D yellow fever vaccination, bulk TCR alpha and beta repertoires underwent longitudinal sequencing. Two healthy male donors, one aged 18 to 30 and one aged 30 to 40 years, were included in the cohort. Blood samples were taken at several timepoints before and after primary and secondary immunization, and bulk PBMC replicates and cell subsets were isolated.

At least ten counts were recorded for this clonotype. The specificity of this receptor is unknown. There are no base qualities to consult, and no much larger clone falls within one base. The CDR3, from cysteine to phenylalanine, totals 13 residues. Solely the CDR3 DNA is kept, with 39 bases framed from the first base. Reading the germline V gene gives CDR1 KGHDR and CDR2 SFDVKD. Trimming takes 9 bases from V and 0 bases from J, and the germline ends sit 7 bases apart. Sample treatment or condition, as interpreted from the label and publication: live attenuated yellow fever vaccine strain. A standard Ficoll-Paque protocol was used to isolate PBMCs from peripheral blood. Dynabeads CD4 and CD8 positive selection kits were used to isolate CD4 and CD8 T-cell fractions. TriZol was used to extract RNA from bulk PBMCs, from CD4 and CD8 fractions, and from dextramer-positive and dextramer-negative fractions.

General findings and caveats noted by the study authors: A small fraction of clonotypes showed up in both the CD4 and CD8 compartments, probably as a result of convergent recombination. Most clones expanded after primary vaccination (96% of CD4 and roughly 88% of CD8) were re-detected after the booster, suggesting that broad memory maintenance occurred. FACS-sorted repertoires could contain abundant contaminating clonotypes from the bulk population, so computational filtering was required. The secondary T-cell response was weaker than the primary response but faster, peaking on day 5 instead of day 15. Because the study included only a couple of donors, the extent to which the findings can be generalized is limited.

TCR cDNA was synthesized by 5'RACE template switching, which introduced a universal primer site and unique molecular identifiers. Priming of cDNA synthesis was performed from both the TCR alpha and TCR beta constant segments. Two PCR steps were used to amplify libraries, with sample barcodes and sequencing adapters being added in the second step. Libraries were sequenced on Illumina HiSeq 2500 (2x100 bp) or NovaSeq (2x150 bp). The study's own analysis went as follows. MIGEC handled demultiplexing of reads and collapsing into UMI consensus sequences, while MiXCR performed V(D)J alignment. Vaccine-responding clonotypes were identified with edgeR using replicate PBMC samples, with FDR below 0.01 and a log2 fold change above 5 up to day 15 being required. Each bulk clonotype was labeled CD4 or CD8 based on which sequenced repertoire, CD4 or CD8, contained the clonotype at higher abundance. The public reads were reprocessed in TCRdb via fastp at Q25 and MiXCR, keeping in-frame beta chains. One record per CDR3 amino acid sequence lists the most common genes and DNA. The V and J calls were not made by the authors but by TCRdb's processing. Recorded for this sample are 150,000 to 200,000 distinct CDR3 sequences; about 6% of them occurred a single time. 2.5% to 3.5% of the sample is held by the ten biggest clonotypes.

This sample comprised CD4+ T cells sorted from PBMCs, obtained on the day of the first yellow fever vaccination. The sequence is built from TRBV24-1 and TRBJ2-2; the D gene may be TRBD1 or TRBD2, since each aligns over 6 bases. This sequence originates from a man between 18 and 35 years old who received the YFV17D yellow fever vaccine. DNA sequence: TGTGCCACCGGGGGGCCGAACACCGGGGAGCTGTTTTTT. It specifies CATGGPNTGELFF.